The following is a T cell receptor (beta chain) sequence with its context. Its antigen is undetermined. This entry is derived from a study of T cell responses to AZD1222 COVID-19 vaccine. Data came from immunoSEQ multiplex PCR; TCRdb stores just in-frame clones and leaves some out. The sample has roughly 40,000 clones; 88% are singletons. CDR1 SEHNR and CDR2 FQNEAQ come from the germline V gene (reference sequence). V was cut by 2 bases and J by 4 bases, with 6 bases left in between. The CDR3 has 13 residues. Points from the study as a whole: Donors skewed white British and female; clonal diversity was possibly underestimated. A rise in Spike-specific TCR breadth and depth followed two AZD1222 doses. Baseline testing showed seropositivity in only a handful of AZD1222 recipients.

The clonotype was recovered from an adult who received the MenACWY meningococcal vaccine as a control. The sequences come from peripheral blood, collected 28 days after the second dose of the MenACWY control vaccine. The chain joins TRBV7-9 to TRBJ2-1; D may be TRBD2 (5 bases). The CDR3 sequence is CASSLRGYNEQFF. The CDR3 DNA is TGTGCCAGCAGCTTACGCGGGTACAATGAGCAGTTCTTC.